This T cell receptor (beta chain) was sequenced in a study of control samples from healthy donors and cancer patients. V was clipped by 2 bases and J by 6 bases, with 17 bases between them. CDR1 and CDR2 (germline): SGHDT, YYEEEE. The CDR3 is 15 amino acids. Generated by immunoSEQ multiplex PCR, the TCRdb table keeps only in-frame clones and is missing some. Of around 79,000 clones in the sample, approximately 93% were seen once. The genes are TRBV5-6 and TRBJ1-2, with D maybe TRBD1 (5 bases). The TCR originated in a woman between 40 and 55 years old with lung cancer. The source material was PBMCs. This chain's CDR3 is CASSFLPQARHGYTF. The CDR3 nucleotides are TGTGCCAGCAGCTTTCTTCCACAGGCGAGGCATGGCTACACCTTC.